Detailed here is one T cell receptor (beta chain). The record originates from a study of technical replicates of blood from a handful of donors. V was cut by 6 bases and J by 7 bases, with 15 bases left in between. The length of the CDR3 is 13 residues. Germline CDR1 MNHEY, CDR2 SVGAGI. The table came from immunoSEQ multiplex PCR; TCRdb's copy has only in-frame clones and leaves some out. The table includes more than 60,000 clones, around nine tenths detected once. This receptor was obtained from a human donor in good health. Some clones in this sample may be carry-over from other donors' samples. The genes are TRBV6-5 and TRBJ1-2; possibly TRBD1 for D (6 bases). The sequencing sample was made of PBMCs. The CDR3 protein is CASRWTVSSGYTF. CDR3 DNA sequence: TGTGCCAGCAGGTGGACAGTCTCCTCTGGCTACACCTTC.